The 19 T cell receptor beta chains reported below all come from one sample, sequenced in a study of beta chain features in type 1 diabetes. Study-wide results and limits: People with Type 1 diabetes carried modestly yet significantly shorter TCRB CDR3s in all four CD4+ subsets.

Expressed TCRB transcripts were sequenced because the isolated RNA had all been reverse transcribed beforehand. Profiling relied on immunoSEQ multiplex PCR, and the TCRdb table lists in-frame clones only, not all of them. The profile shows 95,000 to 150,000 clones, less than 20% of them singletons. Their antigen targets remain unknown. The specimen sequenced was central memory CD4+ T cells from blood. The source of these receptors is a man aged 30 to 45 with type 1 diabetes.

In nucleotides, the CDR3 is TGTGCCAGCAGCTTAGCGCCTGGCAATGAGCAGTTCTTC. Amino acid sequence: CASSLAPGNEQFF. The V gene is TRBV7-6, the J gene TRBJ2-1; D remains ambiguous. Trimming took 0 bases from V and 6 from J, leaving 6 bases between them. The CDR3 spans 13 residues. CDR1 SGHVS and CDR2 FNYEAQ come from the germline V gene.

This rearrangement joins TRBV2 to TRBJ2-3, with a possible D match to TRBD2 (6 bases). CDR1 is SNHLY and CDR2 is FYNNEI in the germline V gene. V lost 2 bases and J lost 6, with 12 bases in between. The CDR3 has 14 residues. CDR3 loop: CASSESQGRDTQYF. The CDR3 DNA is TGTGCCAGCAGTGAAAGTCAAGGGAGGGATACGCAGTATTTT.

The chain is built from TRBV9 and TRBJ1-4; D gene unclear. Germline lookup yields CDR1 SGDLS and CDR2 YYNGEE. The CDR3 spans 15 residues. V was pared by 0 bases and J by 5 bases, with 11 bases between. The CDR3 bases are TGTGCCAGCAGCGTAGTGGGAGACTCCAATGAAAAACTGTTTTTT. This translates into CASSVVGDSNEKLFF.

As to this clone: A read error is likely here: a far larger clone is one base away. This chain links TRBV19 with TRBJ2-7; 10 nucleotides match TRBD1. The V and J ends lost 5 bases and 2 bases, in that order; junction bases with no gene match: 6. CDR1 is LNHDA, CDR2 SQIVND, per germline (reference sequence). The CDR3 has 15 amino acids. The CDR3 here is CASSLSGTGAYEQYF. The CDR3 nucleotides read TGTGCCAGTAGTCTTTCCGGGACAGGGGCCTACGAGCAGTACTTC.

In this sample, this clone turned up a few times. A far larger clone lies a single base away; this is likely a read error. The chain has TRBV2 and TRBJ2-3; D is ambiguous. CDR3 length: 11 residues. Germline V gene sequence: CDR1 SNHLY, CDR2 FYNNEI. Trimming removed 5 bases from V and 4 bases from J, with 4 bases in between. DNA for the CDR3: TGTGCCAGCAGTATAGCAGATACGCAGTATTTT. Amino acids: CASSIADTQYF.

This clone was detected only a few times. The genes are TRBV27 and TRBJ2-5, with 8 bases aligning to TRBD1. CDR1 and CDR2 (germline): MNHEY, SMNVEV (reference sequence). CDR3 length equals 15 residues. Germline trimming cut 9 bases from V and 0 bases from J; bases unmatched to any gene: 9. CDR3 loop: CASAVGQEYQETQYF. The CDR3 region has the DNA TGTGCCAGTGCCGTGGGACAGGAGTACCAAGAGACCCAGTACTTC.

This chain connects TRBV5-1 to TRBJ2-4; maybe TRBD2 (6 bases). With 1 base removed from V and 5 bases from J, the gap between germline ends came to 13 bases. Germline-derived CDR1 and CDR2 are SGHRS and YFSETQ. The CDR3 runs 15 residues. CDR3 in DNA: TGCGCCAGCAGCTTGTCGGTGGGAGGCCAAAACATTCAGTACTTC. Its translation is CASSLSVGGQNIQYF.

The chain combines TRBV11-3 with TRBJ2-1; D is uncertain. Germline CDR1 and CDR2: SGHNT and YENEEA. CDR3 length: 11 amino acids. Trimming removed 2 bases at V and 10 bases at J, with 6 bases between. CDR3 loop: CASSLQYEQFF. The CDR3 DNA reads as TGTGCCAGCAGCTTACAGTACGAGCAGTTCTTC. Combining the CDR3 with reference TRBV11-3 and TRBJ2-1 gives the whole variable domain EAGVVQSPRYKIIEKKQPVAFWCNPISGHNTLYWYLQNLGQGPELLIRYENEEAVDDSQLPKDRFSAERLKGVDSTLKIQPAELGDSAVYLCASSLQYEQFFGPGTRLTVL.

The chain combines TRBV30 with TRBJ1-5; no definite D call. From germline, CDR1 is GTSNPN and CDR2 SVGIG (reference sequence). This CDR3 comprises 14 residues. Trimming left V 2 bases short and J 6 bases short, with 14 bases between. CDR3 amino acids: CAWSPTNRGQPQHF. CDR3 nucleotides: TGTGCCTGGAGTCCTACTAACCGGGGTCAGCCCCAGCATTTT.

There are a few counts of this clone. The chain joins TRBV5-1 to TRBJ2-5; D unresolved. V was cut by 0 bases and J by 5 bases, with 8 bases left in between. Germline V gene sequence: CDR1 SGHRS, CDR2 YFSETQ. CDR3 size: 13 residues. The CDR3 region has the DNA TGCGCCAGCAGCTTGGGGCCCGCGGAGACCCAGTACTTC. Its protein is CASSLGPAETQYF.

This clone was observed a few times. The genes are TRBV7-9 and TRBJ2-3, with 9 bases identical to TRBD2. The CDR3 extends over 15 amino acids. V shed 2 bases and J 0 bases; nucleotides not matched to a gene: 0. Germline V gives CDR1 SEHNR, CDR2 FQNEAQ (reference sequence). CDR3 nucleotide sequence: TGTGCCAGCAGCTTACTAGCGGGGAGCACAGATACGCAGTATTTT. Encoded protein: CASSLLAGSTDTQYF.

This clone was seen only a few times. This sequence joins TRBV2 and TRBJ1-2, with D unclear. Deletions cut 6 bases from V and 3 bases from J, with 17 bases between. Germline CDR1 SNHLY, CDR2 FYNNEI. The CDR3 runs to 15 residues. DNA of the CDR3: TGTGCCAGCAGATCACTGGACGAAGACCACTATGGCTACACCTTC. Translated: CASRSLDEDHYGYTF.

This clone was seen a few times. Other nucleotide sequences in the sample specify the same CDR3. The chain uses TRBV30 and TRBJ1-5; D not resolved. There are 13 residues in the CDR3. Germline V gene lookup returns CDR1 GTSNPN and CDR2 SVGIG (reference sequence). With 3 bases removed from V and 0 bases from J, the gap between germline ends came to 6 bases. The CDR3 region has the DNA TGTGCCTGGAGCCGAGATAGCAATCAGCCCCAGCATTTT. Encoded protein: CAWSRDSNQPQHF.

The chain joins TRBV18 to TRBJ2-3, with a tentative D call TRBD2 (5 bases). V shed 2 bases and J shed 3 bases, with 9 bases lying between them. The CDR3 contains 14 residues. The V gene's germline CDR1 is KGHSH and CDR2 LQKENI. CDR3 sequence (DNA): TGTGCCAGCTCACCAGCGGACTGGACAGATACGCAGTATTTT. Translation gives CASSPADWTDTQYF.

The chain is built from TRBV7-2 and TRBJ2-5, with 7 bases lining up with TRBD1. J lost 7 bases, V lost 5 bases, and 10 bases had no gene match. The germline V gene encodes CDR1 SGHTA and CDR2 FQGNSA. This CDR3 region has 14 residues. This CDR3 reads CASSRQHTGVTQYF. In nucleotides, the CDR3 is TGTGCCAGCAGCAGACAACACACAGGGGTGACCCAGTACTTC.

The genes are TRBV7-2 and TRBJ2-5, with 9 bases aligning to TRBD2. After removal of 3 bases from V and 4 bases from J, the junction contained 0 bases not matched to a gene. CDR3 size: 13 residues. CDR1 SGHTA and CDR2 FQGNSA come from the germline V gene. The CDR3 DNA reads TGTGCCAGCAGCTTGGGACTAGCAGAGACCCAGTACTTC. It is translated as CASSLGLAETQYF.

The gene calls are TRBV5-1 and TRBJ1-1, with 9 bases that match TRBD1. Trimming cost V 4 bases and J 8 bases; bases outside gene matches: 12. CDR3 length: 15 amino acids. Germline-derived CDR1 and CDR2 are SGHRS and YFSETQ. CDR3 nucleotides: TGCGCCAGCAGCACACTCGGACAGGGGACCCGGGAAGCTTTCTTT. Translation gives CASSTLGQGTREAFF. The full variable domain, with the rest looked up from reference TRBV5-1 and TRBJ1-1, is KAGVTQTPRYLIKTRGQQVTLSCSPISGHRSVSWYQQTPGQGLQFLFEYFSETQRNKGNFPGRFSGRQFSNSRSEMNVSTLELGDSALYLCASSTLGQGTREAFFGQGTRLTVV.

This clone was detected a few times. DNA of the CDR3: TGTGCCAGCAGCCGCGGGACTAGCGGACAAGAGACCCAGTACTTC. Translating gives CASSRGTSGQETQYF. V usage is TRBV27 and J usage is TRBJ2-5, with TRBD2 identical over 11 bases. J gave up 2 bases and V 6 bases, and 5 bases lay outside the gene matches. From germline, CDR1 is MNHEY and CDR2 SMNVEV (reference sequence). The CDR3 runs 15 residues.

Details on this clone: A junction boundary mismatches the germline segment, possibly from a read error. The chain combines TRBV4-3 with TRBJ1-4; maybe TRBD1 (5 bases). Germline CDR1 is LGHNA and CDR2 is YSLEER. This CDR3 region has 16 residues. DNA of the CDR3: TGCGCCAGCAGCAAAGATGGAGGGACCCTCAATGAAAAACTGTTTTTT. Protein sequence: CASSKDGGTLNEKLFF.